The 24 T cell receptor beta chains listed next were all sequenced from one sample in a study of beta chain features in type 1 diabetes. cDNA synthesis used the whole RNA isolate, giving expressed TCRB sequences. TCRdb's table, derived via immunoSEQ multiplex PCR, lists solely in-frame clones and lacks some. The sample yields around 260,000 clones, 20% seen once. The antigens for these receptors are not known. Study-level points and caveats: Shorter TCRB CDR3s, moderately but significantly so, were found in Type 1 diabetes patients in all four CD4+ subsets.

Sample: naive CD4+ T cells from blood. The source is a woman in her forties with type 1 diabetes.

This clone was counted only a few times. V and J are TRBV29-1 and TRBJ2-5; 7 bases are shared with TRBD2. V gave up 0 bases and J gave up 7 bases; unmatched junction bases: 14. In germline, CDR1 is SQVTM, CDR2 ANQGSEA. The CDR3 covers 16 residues. CDR3 residues: CSVEDRPGGLPGTQYF. CDR3 in DNA: TGCAGCGTTGAAGATCGGCCGGGAGGCCTCCCCGGGACCCAGTACTTC.

The chain recombines TRBV5-1 with TRBJ1-2, with D unresolved. The CDR3 length is 13 residues. Germline V gene data show CDR1 as SGHRS and CDR2 as YFSETQ. V shed 4 bases and J shed 8 bases, with 15 bases lying between them. This CDR3 reads CASSPGEASGYTF. CDR3 bases: TGCGCCAGCAGCCCTGGGGAGGCCTCCGGCTACACCTTC.

The rearrangement joins TRBV7-9 to TRBJ2-2; 8 bases are shared with TRBD2. The junction had 4 bases not matched to a gene; V was cut back by 5 bases and J by 2 bases. This CDR3 is 15 amino acids long. Per germline, CDR1 SEHNR and CDR2 FQNEAQ (reference sequence). CDR3 bases: TGTGCCAGCAGCCTAGGGACTAGTAACACCGGGGAGCTGTTTTTT. Translation: CASSLGTSNTGELFF.

The chain links TRBV30 to TRBJ1-1; 7 positions agree with TRBD1. J was trimmed by 4 bases and V by 5 bases; bases with no gene match: 7. The CDR3 has 13 amino acids. CDR1 is GTSNPN and CDR2 is SVGIG in the germline V gene (reference sequence). CDR3 region: CAWGQESGTEAFF. CDR3 nucleotides: TGTGCCTGGGGACAGGAAAGTGGCACTGAAGCTTTCTTT.

This clone has a handful of counts. This sequence joins TRBV9 and TRBJ1-5; TRBD1 matches 11 bases. The CDR3 sequence is 15 residues long. V lost 2 bases, J lost 5 bases, and 3 bases stayed unmatched. Germline CDR1 reads SGDLS; CDR2 reads YYNGEE. This CDR3 is CASSVEGQGDQPQHF. The CDR3 DNA reads TGTGCCAGCAGCGTGGAGGGACAGGGGGATCAGCCCCAGCATTTT.

This clone has only a few counts. The chain uses TRBV4-3 and TRBJ2-1; the match to TRBD2 covers 12 bases. CDR1 LGHNA and CDR2 YSLEER come from the germline V gene. This CDR3 is built from 16 residues. The ends lost 1 base at V and 7 bases at J; junction bases unmatched: 5. CDR3 sequence: CASSQAPGTSGNEQFF. The CDR3 bases are TGCGCCAGCAGCCAAGCCCCCGGGACTAGCGGGAATGAGCAGTTCTTC.

The rearrangement links TRBV28 to TRBJ1-2; a weak D match, TRBD1 (5 bases). Between the trimmed V and J ends, which lost 10 bases and 3 bases, there was a span of 12 bases. CDR1 is MDHEN, CDR2 SYDVKM, per germline. CDR3 length equals 12 residues. This CDR3 is CATAAGDYGYTF. The CDR3, as DNA: TGTGCCACCGCCGCGGGGGACTATGGCTACACCTTC.

The chain links TRBV30 to TRBJ2-4; maybe TRBD1 (5 bases). The V gene lost 5 bases and the J gene lost 6 bases, with 17 bases spanning the gap. CDR1 and CDR2 from the germline V gene are GTSNPN and SVGIG (reference sequence). The CDR3 totals 14 residues. The CDR3 here is CAWPHRCGANIQYF. CDR3 sequence (DNA): TGTGCCTGGCCCCACCGGTGTGGGGCAAACATTCAGTACTTC.

This clone was found a few times. V gene TRBV5-4 combines with J gene TRBJ2-1, with a tentative D call TRBD1 (5 bases). The CDR3 contains 14 residues. V dropped 4 bases and J dropped 5 bases, with 13 bases sitting between them. Germline-derived CDR1 and CDR2 are SGHNT and YYREEE (reference sequence). CDR3 amino acids: CASSSPSRDNEQFF. The CDR3 DNA sequence: TGTGCCAGCAGCAGTCCCTCCAGGGACAATGAGCAGTTCTTC.

The rearrangement joins TRBV5-1 to TRBJ2-3, with TRBD1 matching over 9 bases. V trimming: 2 bases; J trimming: 6 bases; junction bases outside the gene matches: 13. The CDR3 runs to 17 residues. Germline CDR1 is SGHRS and CDR2 is YFSETQ. The CDR3 region is CASSLGDREDLGDTQYF. As DNA, the CDR3 is TGCGCCAGCAGCTTAGGGGACAGGGAAGACCTCGGCGATACGCAGTATTTT.

This clone was seen more than once but under ten times. This rearrangement joins TRBV5-1 to TRBJ2-2, with 9 bases identical to TRBD1. J lost 4 bases, V lost 4 bases, and 2 bases had no gene match. The CDR3 runs 14 residues. Germline lookup yields CDR1 SGHRS and CDR2 YFSETQ. The CDR3 here is CASSQQGATGELFF. The DNA of the CDR3 is TGCGCCAGCAGCCAACAGGGGGCCACCGGGGAGCTGTTTTTT.

This clone has just a few counts. This chain joins TRBV29-1 and TRBJ2-3; the match to TRBD2 covers 8 bases. CDR3 length equals 16 residues. Germline lookup yields CDR1 SQVTM and CDR2 ANQGSEA. V shed 7 bases, J shed 2 bases, and the junction held 14 bases outside the gene matches. The DNA for the CDR3 is TGCAGCGCCGGGAAGGCGGCGGGGGGAACCACAGATACGCAGTATTTT. Translation gives CSAGKAAGGTTDTQYF.

This clone was seen more than once but under ten times. Other DNA sequences in the sample encode the same CDR3. The rearrangement links TRBV30 to TRBJ1-2; 8 bases match TRBD1. The junction had 5 bases not matched to a gene; V was cut back by 0 bases and J by 8 bases. CDR3 length: 13 amino acids. Germline V lookup: CDR1 GTSNPN, CDR2 SVGIG (reference sequence). The CDR3 sequence: CAWSVQGAGGYTF. The CDR3 DNA reads TGTGCCTGGAGTGTCCAGGGGGCCGGAGGCTACACCTTC.

The rearrangement joins TRBV19 to TRBJ1-2; tentatively, D is TRBD1 (5 bases). The CDR3 has 14 amino acids. Germline V gene data show CDR1 as LNHDA and CDR2 as SQIVND (reference sequence). V was trimmed by 3 bases and J by 3 bases, leaving 11 bases between them. CDR3 nucleotide sequence: TGTGCCAGTAGTATTTCCAGGGTGGACTATGGCTACACCTTC. This gives the protein CASSISRVDYGYTF.

This rearrangement joins TRBV5-1 to TRBJ2-3; D may be TRBD1 (6 bases). Trimming stripped 1 base from V and 0 bases from J, with 12 bases between. The CDR3 length is 16 residues. CDR1 is SGHRS, CDR2 YFSETQ, per germline. The CDR3 here is CASSLTSGTSTDTQYF. The CDR3 DNA sequence: TGCGCCAGCAGCTTGACCTCCGGGACAAGCACAGATACGCAGTATTTT.

In its sample, this clone was seen a few times. The V call is TRBV7-9, the J call TRBJ1-1; a weak D match, TRBD1 (6 bases). Trimming stripped 4 bases from V and 3 bases from J, with 15 bases between. This CDR3 contains 15 residues. Looked up from germline, CDR1 is SEHNR and CDR2 is FQNEAQ (reference sequence). The CDR3 DNA reads as TGTGCCAGCAGCTCTTCACGGGGGGGCGACACTGAAGCTTTCTTT. Protein product: CASSSSRGGDTEAFF. The full variable domain, rest sourced from reference TRBV7-9 and TRBJ1-1, is DTGVSQNPRHKITKRGQNVTFRCDPISEHNRLYWYRQTLGQGPEFLTYFQNEAQLEKSRLLSDRFSAERPKGSFSTLEIQRTEQGDSAMYLCASSSSRGGDTEAFFGQGTRLTVV.

This chain joins TRBV19 and TRBJ1-2; no reliable D call. Trimming stripped 9 bases from V and 0 bases from J, with 14 bases between. CDR1 and CDR2 from the germline V gene are LNHDA and SQIVND (reference sequence). CDR3 length: 14 amino acids. CDR3 protein: CASSQMVTNYGYTF. The CDR3 DNA reads TGTGCCAGCTCCCAGATGGTTACTAACTATGGCTACACCTTC.

This clone was counted a few times. This chain connects TRBV29-1 to TRBJ2-3; 10 bases line up with TRBD1. The CDR3 loop spans 15 amino acids. Germline loops: CDR1 SQVTM, CDR2 ANQGSEA. Trimming took 4 bases from V and 5 from J; bases not matched to a gene: 9. Written as DNA, the CDR3 is TGCAGCGTTGCATTTGACAGGGGGCTGAAAGATACGCAGTATTTT. Protein sequence: CSVAFDRGLKDTQYF.

The chain links TRBV19 to TRBJ1-5, with D hard to call. Trimming pared 1 base from V and 7 bases from J, leaving 8 bases between. Germline CDR1 LNHDA, CDR2 SQIVND (reference sequence). This CDR3 contains 13 residues. CDR3 nucleotides: TGTGCCAGTAGTATAGCGGTGAGACAGCCCCAGCATTTT. This codes for CASSIAVRQPQHF. Combining the CDR3 with reference TRBV19 and TRBJ1-5 gives the whole variable domain DGGITQSPKYLFRKEGQNVTLSCEQNLNHDAMYWYRQDPGQGLRLIYYSQIVNDFQKGDIAEGYSVSREKKESFPLTVTSAQKNPTAFYLCASSIAVRQPQHFGDGTRLSIL.

A few counts support this clone. This CDR3 is CASSELGQQAGANVLTF. The CDR3 DNA sequence: TGTGCCAGCAGTGAATTAGGACAGCAGGCTGGGGCCAACGTCCTGACTTTC. The V and J genes are TRBV25-1 and TRBJ2-6, with a tentative D call TRBD1 (6 bases). CDR3 length: 17 residues. Trimming removed 1 base at V and 2 bases at J, with 12 bases between. Germline loops: CDR1 MGHDK, CDR2 SYGVNS.

This clone was seen only once. V usage is TRBV28 and J usage is TRBJ1-2; D gene unclear. Trimming shortened V by 3 bases and J by 8 bases, and 10 bases separated the two germline ends. The CDR3 is 12 residues long. The germline V gene has CDR1 MDHEN and CDR2 SYDVKM. The CDR3 spells CASSLEWWGYTF. In DNA form, the CDR3 reads TGTGCCAGCAGTTTGGAGTGGTGGGGCTACACCTTC.

This clone was detected only a few times. The chain couples TRBV11-1 to TRBJ2-5; no firm D call. Germline-derived CDR1 and CDR2 are SGHAT and FQDESV (reference sequence). This CDR3 comprises 11 residues. Trimming removed 4 bases from V and 5 bases from J, with 5 bases in between. CDR3 sequence reads: CASSSEETQYF. For the CDR3, the DNA is TGTGCCAGCAGCTCTGAGGAGACCCAGTACTTC.

This clone appeared a few times. V gene TRBV4-3 combines with J gene TRBJ2-3, with 8 positions matching TRBD2. V lost 4 bases and J lost 2; bases outside the gene matches: 14. The CDR3 consists of 18 residues. Per germline, CDR1 LGHNA and CDR2 YSLEER. The CDR3 region is CASSRSYALADLTDTQYF. CDR3 sequence (DNA): TGCGCCAGCAGCCGCTCATATGCACTAGCGGACCTCACAGATACGCAGTATTTT.

This chain joins TRBV15 and TRBJ1-4; unclear D gene. The germline V gene encodes CDR1 LNHNV and CDR2 YYDKDF (reference sequence). With 4 bases removed from V and 2 bases from J, the gap between germline ends came to 11 bases. This CDR3 contains 15 residues. CDR3 coding DNA: TGTGCCACCAGCACCGACCTCGGGACTAATGAAAAACTGTTTTTT. This sequence encodes CATSTDLGTNEKLFF.